Following are 12 T cell receptor beta chains from one sample sequenced in a study of molecular identifiers for immune sequencing clone quantification. TCRdb analysed the PCR reads with MiXCR anew, one entry per CDR3 protein. In the table there are about 63,000 distinct CDR3 sequences, about 19% of which are singletons. The sequencing input was naive CD8+ T cells from blood, with Jurkat cell RNA spiked in. Subset described: FACS-sorted CD8+CD4-CCR7+CD45RA+ naive T cells. These TCRs come from a human donor in good health. Some libraries in this study had Jurkat cell RNA spiked in.

In regard to this clonotype: A much larger clone differs from this one at a single base, so this may be a read error. The V and J genes are TRBV19 and TRBJ2-2; 9 positions match TRBD2. Germline values: CDR1 LNHDA, CDR2 SQIVND (reference sequence). This CDR3 comprises 13 residues. This chain's CDR3 is CASWGLAPGGLFF. The CDR3 nucleotides read TGTGCCAGTTGGGGACTAGCTCCCGGGGGGCTGTTTTTT.

Turning to this clonotype: Just one base apart from a much larger clone, this may be a read error. The CDR3 DNA reads TGTGCCAGCAGTGATTCGGGCAATGAAAAACTGTTTTTT. Residues: CASSDSGNEKLFF. The V call is TRBV7-9, the J call TRBJ1-4; D gene unclear. Germline V gene lookup returns CDR1 SEHNR and CDR2 FQNEAQ (reference sequence). This CDR3 region has 13 residues. The germline V and J ends were trimmed by 6 bases and 5 bases, with 10 bases remaining between them.

V is TRBV12-3 or TRBV12-4 and J is TRBJ1-1; the match to TRBD1 covers 8 bases. The CDR3 is made up of 14 amino acids. With V trimmed by 5 bases and J by 5 bases, 7 bases remained unmatched. In DNA form, the CDR3 reads TGTGCCAGCAGTATGACAGGGGAGGGGACTGAAGCTTTCTTT. As protein: CASSMTGEGTEAFF.

This clonotype came up many times. The chain uses TRBV7-9 and TRBJ2-7; D perhaps matches TRBD1 (6 bases). Germline loops: CDR1 SEHNR, CDR2 FQNEAQ (reference sequence). This CDR3 is 14 amino acids long. The V end lost 3 bases, the J end lost 2 bases, and 11 bases lay between the germline ends. The chain's CDR3 is CASSFSGATYEQYF. The CDR3 coding sequence is TGTGCCAGCAGCTTCTCAGGGGCAACCTACGAGCAGTACTTC.

This clonotype has more than one count but fewer than ten. The chain joins TRBV7-9 to TRBJ1-3; possible D gene TRBD1, 6 bases. Germline lookup yields CDR1 SEHNR and CDR2 FQNEAQ (reference sequence). The V and J ends lost 1 base and 2 bases respectively, with 12 bases between them. The CDR3 has 16 residues. The chain's CDR3 is CASSLGQGRAGNTIYF. The CDR3 DNA is TGTGCCAGCAGCTTAGGGCAGGGGAGAGCTGGAAACACCATATATTTT.

Ten or more counts support this clonotype. The CDR3 does not end in the conserved phenylalanine or tryptophan, so this is likely a read error. No DNA is shown, since the ends of the CDR3 on it are uncertain; the CDR3 is the one TCRdb lists. The V gene is TRBV7-9, the J gene TRBJ2-7. The CDR3 length equals 12 residues, ends included. Germline values: CDR1 SEHNR, CDR2 FQNEAQ (reference sequence). The CDR3 reads CASSLGGQPWCL.

This clonotype has ten or more counts. The chain combines TRBV27 with TRBJ2-4; D unresolved. CDR1 is MNHEY, CDR2 SMNVEV, per germline (reference sequence). V was pared by 0 bases and J by 0 bases, with 9 bases between. The CDR3 covers 16 residues. CDR3 loop: CASSLSVGIAKNIQYF. The DNA for the CDR3 is TGTGCCAGCAGTTTATCGGTCGGCATAGCCAAAAACATTCAGTACTTC.

This clonotype was counted many times. The V call is TRBV18, the J call TRBJ2-6; TRBD1 is a possible D gene (6 bases). The germline V gene has CDR1 KGHSH and CDR2 LQKENI. Trimming shortened V by 2 bases and J by 4 bases, and 12 bases separated the two germline ends. This CDR3 region has 16 residues. The CDR3 sequence: CASSPTQGVGANVLTF. The CDR3, as DNA: TGTGCCAGCTCACCAACACAGGGAGTCGGGGCCAACGTCCTGACTTTC. Together with reference TRBV18 and TRBJ2-6, the CDR3 gives the full variable domain: NAGVMQNPRHLVRRRGQEARLRCSPMKGHSHVYWYRQLPEEGLKFMVYLQKENIIDESGMPKERFSAEFPKEGPSILRIQQVVRGDSAAYFCASSPTQGVGANVLTFGAGSRLTVL.

There are many counts of this clonotype. This chain joins TRBV29-1 and TRBJ1-1, with D tentatively TRBD1 (5 bases). Germline V gives CDR1 SQVTM, CDR2 ANQGSEA. Trimming removed 4 bases from V and 5 bases from J, with 11 bases in between. The CDR3 spans 12 residues. The CDR3 spells CSVVHGGTEAFF. CDR3 coding DNA: TGCAGCGTTGTTCATGGGGGGACTGAAGCTTTCTTT.

The chain is built from TRBV11-1 and TRBJ2-3; maybe TRBD1 (5 bases). Trimming cost V 4 bases and J 4 bases, with 12 bases left between them. Germline V gene data show CDR1 as SGHAT and CDR2 as FQDESV (reference sequence). The CDR3 runs to 14 residues. This CDR3 reads CASSSWGRADTQYF. CDR3 DNA sequence: TGTGCCAGCAGCTCCTGGGGCAGGGCAGATACGCAGTATTTT.

This clonotype was seen at least ten times. This chain joins TRBV6-5 and TRBJ2-7; D might be TRBD1 (7 bases). The V and J ends lost 8 bases and 6 bases respectively, with 23 bases between them. From germline, CDR1 is MNHEY and CDR2 SVGAGI. The CDR3 totals 15 residues. The CDR3 region has the DNA TGTGCCAGCTCATCAGGGGGGAGTTTAGGTACCGAGCAGTACTTC. Its translation is CASSSGGSLGTEQYF.

This clonotype was seen a handful of times. A much more abundant neighbour one base away suggests this may be a read error. The chain joins TRBV2 to TRBJ2-1; 10 bases line up with TRBD2. The CDR3 is 15 amino acids. V shed 8 bases and J 8 bases; nucleotides not matched to a gene: 12. The germline V gene encodes CDR1 SNHLY and CDR2 FYNNEI. DNA for the CDR3: TGTGCCAGCCGCCACGTAGCGGGAGGAGGAGATGAGCAGTTCTTC. Translated: CASRHVAGGGDEQFF.